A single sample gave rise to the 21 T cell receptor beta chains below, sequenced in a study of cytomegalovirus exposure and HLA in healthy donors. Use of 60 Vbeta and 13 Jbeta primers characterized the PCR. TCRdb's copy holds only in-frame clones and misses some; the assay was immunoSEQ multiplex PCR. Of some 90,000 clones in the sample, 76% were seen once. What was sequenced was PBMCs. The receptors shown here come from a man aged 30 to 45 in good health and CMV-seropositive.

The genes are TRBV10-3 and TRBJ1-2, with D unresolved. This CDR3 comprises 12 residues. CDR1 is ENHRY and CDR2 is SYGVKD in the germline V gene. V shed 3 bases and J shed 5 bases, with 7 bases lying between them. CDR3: CAISDTEYGYTF. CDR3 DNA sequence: TGTGCCATCAGTGATACAGAGTATGGCTACACCTTC.

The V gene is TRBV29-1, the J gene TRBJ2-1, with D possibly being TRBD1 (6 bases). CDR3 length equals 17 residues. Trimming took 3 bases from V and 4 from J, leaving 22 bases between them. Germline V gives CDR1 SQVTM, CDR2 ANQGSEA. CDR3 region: CSVEGDTARDKYNEQFF. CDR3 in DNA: TGCAGCGTTGAGGGGGATACAGCCCGGGACAAATACAATGAGCAGTTCTTC.

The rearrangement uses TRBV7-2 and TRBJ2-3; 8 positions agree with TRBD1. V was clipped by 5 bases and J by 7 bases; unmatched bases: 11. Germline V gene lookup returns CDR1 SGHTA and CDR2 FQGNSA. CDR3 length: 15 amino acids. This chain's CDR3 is CASSPLRTGLNTQYF. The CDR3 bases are TGTGCCAGCAGCCCCCTTAGGACAGGGTTGAATACGCAGTATTTT.

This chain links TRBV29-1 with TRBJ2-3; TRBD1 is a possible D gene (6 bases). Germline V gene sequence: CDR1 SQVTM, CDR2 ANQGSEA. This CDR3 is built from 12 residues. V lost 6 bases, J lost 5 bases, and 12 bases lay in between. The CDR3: CSVMTGRDTQYF. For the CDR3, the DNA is TGCAGCGTAATGACAGGCCGAGATACGCAGTATTTT.

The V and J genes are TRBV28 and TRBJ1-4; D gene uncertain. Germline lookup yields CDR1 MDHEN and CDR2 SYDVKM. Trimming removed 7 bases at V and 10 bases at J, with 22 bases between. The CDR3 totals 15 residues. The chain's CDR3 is CASIGLGRLDGKLFF. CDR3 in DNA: TGTGCCAGCATTGGACTGGGCCGGCTGGATGGAAAACTGTTTTTT.

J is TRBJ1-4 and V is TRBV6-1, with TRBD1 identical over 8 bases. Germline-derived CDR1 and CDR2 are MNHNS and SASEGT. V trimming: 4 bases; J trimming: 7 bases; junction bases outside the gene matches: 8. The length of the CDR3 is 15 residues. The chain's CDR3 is CASSASRGRGEKLFF. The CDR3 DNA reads TGTGCCAGCAGTGCGAGCAGGGGGCGAGGTGAAAAACTGTTTTTT.

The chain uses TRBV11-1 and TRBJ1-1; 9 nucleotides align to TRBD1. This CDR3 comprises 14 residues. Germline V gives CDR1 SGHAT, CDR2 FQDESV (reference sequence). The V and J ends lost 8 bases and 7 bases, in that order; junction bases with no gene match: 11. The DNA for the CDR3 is TGTGCCAGCCGGGGAACAGGGGGCGTTCATGAAGCTTTCTTT. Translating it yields CASRGTGGVHEAFF.

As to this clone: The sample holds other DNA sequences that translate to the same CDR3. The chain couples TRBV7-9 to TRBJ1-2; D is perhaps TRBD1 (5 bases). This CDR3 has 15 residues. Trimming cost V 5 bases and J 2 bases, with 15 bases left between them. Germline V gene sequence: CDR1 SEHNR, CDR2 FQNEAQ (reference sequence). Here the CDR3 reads CASSPTGHVNYGYTF. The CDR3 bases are TGTGCCAGCAGCCCGACCGGACACGTGAACTATGGCTACACCTTC.

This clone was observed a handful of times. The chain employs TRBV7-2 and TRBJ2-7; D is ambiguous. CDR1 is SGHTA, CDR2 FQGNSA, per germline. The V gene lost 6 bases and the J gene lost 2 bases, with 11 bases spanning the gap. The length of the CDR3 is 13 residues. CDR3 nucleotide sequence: TGTGCCAGCAGTGCACCGGGTCCCTACGAGCAGTACTTC. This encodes CASSAPGPYEQYF.

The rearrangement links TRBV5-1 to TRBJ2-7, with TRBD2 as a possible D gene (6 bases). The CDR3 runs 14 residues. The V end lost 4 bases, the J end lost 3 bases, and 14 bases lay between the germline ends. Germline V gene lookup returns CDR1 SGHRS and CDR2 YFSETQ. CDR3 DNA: TGCGCCAGCAGCACTGCTGGGGGGATCTACGAGCAGTACGTC. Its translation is CASSTAGGIYEQYV.

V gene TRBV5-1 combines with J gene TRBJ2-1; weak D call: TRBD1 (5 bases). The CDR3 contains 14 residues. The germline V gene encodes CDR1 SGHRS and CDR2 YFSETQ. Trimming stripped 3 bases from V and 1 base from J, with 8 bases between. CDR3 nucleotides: TGCGCCAGCAGCTCACAGGTTTCCTACAATGAGCAGTTCTTC. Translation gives CASSSQVSYNEQFF.

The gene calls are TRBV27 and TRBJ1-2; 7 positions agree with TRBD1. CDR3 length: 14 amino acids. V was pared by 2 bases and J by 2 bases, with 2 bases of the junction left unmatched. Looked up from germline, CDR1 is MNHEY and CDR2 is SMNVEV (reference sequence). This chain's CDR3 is CASSLHRGNYGYTF. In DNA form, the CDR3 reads TGTGCCAGCAGTTTACACAGGGGAAACTATGGCTACACCTTC.

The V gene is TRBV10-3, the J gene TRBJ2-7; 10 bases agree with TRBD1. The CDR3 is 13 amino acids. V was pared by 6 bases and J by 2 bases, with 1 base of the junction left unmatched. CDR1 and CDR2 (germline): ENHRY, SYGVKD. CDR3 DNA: TGTGCCATCAGGGGACAGGGGACCTACGAGCAGTACTTC. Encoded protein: CAIRGQGTYEQYF.

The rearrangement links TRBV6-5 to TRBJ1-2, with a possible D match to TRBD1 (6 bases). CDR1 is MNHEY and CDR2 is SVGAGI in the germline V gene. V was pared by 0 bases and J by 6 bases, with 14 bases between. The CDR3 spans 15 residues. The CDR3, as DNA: TGTGCCAGCAGTTACTCCATGATAGGACAGAATGGCTACACCTTC. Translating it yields CASSYSMIGQNGYTF.

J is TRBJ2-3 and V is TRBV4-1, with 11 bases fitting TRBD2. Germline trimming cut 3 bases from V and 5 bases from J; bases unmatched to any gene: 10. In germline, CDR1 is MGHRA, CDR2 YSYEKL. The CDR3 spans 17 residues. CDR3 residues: CASSHVRLAGLVDTQYF. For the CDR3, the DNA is TGCGCCAGCAGCCACGTCAGACTAGCGGGGCTGGTAGATACGCAGTATTTT.

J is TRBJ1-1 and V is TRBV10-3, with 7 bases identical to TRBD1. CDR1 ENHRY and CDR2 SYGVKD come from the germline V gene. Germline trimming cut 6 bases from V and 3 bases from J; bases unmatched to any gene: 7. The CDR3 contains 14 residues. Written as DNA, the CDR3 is TGTGCCATCAGCGAACGGGGGACAGACACTGAAGCTTTCTTT. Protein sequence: CAISERGTDTEAFF.

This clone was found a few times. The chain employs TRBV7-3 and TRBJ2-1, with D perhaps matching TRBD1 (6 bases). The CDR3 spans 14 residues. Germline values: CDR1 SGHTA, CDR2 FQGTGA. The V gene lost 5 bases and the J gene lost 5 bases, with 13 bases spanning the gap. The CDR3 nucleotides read TGTGCCAGCAGCCCAGACCGGGACAACAATGAGCAGTTCTTC. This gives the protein CASSPDRDNNEQFF.

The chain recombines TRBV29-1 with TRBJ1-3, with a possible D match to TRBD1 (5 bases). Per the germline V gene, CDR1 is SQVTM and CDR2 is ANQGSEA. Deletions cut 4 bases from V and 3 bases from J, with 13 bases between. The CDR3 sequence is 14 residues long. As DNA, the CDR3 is TGCAGCGTTGTAGGGCAGGGTGATGGAAACACCATATATTTT. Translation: CSVVGQGDGNTIYF.

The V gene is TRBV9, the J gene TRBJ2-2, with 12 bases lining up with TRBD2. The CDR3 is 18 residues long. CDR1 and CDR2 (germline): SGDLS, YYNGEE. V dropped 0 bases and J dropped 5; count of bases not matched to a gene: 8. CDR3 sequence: CASSVGPSGRVGTGELFF. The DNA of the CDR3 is TGTGCCAGCAGCGTAGGCCCTAGCGGGAGGGTAGGGACCGGGGAGCTGTTTTTT.

In DNA form, the CDR3 reads TGCGCCAGCAGCTCTCGGACAGGAGAGACCCAGTACTTC. Translating it yields CASSSRTGETQYF. V and J are TRBV5-1 and TRBJ2-5, with TRBD1 identical over 7 bases. V gave up 3 bases and J gave up 4 bases; unmatched junction bases: 3. This CDR3 has 13 residues. Germline V CDR1 and CDR2: SGHRS, YFSETQ.

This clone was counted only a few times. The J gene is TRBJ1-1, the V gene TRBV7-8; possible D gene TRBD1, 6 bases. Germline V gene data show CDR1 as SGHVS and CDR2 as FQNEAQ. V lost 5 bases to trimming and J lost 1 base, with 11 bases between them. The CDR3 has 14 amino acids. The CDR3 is CASSHHRENTEAFF. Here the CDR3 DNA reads TGTGCCAGCAGCCATCACAGGGAGAACACTGAAGCTTTCTTT.